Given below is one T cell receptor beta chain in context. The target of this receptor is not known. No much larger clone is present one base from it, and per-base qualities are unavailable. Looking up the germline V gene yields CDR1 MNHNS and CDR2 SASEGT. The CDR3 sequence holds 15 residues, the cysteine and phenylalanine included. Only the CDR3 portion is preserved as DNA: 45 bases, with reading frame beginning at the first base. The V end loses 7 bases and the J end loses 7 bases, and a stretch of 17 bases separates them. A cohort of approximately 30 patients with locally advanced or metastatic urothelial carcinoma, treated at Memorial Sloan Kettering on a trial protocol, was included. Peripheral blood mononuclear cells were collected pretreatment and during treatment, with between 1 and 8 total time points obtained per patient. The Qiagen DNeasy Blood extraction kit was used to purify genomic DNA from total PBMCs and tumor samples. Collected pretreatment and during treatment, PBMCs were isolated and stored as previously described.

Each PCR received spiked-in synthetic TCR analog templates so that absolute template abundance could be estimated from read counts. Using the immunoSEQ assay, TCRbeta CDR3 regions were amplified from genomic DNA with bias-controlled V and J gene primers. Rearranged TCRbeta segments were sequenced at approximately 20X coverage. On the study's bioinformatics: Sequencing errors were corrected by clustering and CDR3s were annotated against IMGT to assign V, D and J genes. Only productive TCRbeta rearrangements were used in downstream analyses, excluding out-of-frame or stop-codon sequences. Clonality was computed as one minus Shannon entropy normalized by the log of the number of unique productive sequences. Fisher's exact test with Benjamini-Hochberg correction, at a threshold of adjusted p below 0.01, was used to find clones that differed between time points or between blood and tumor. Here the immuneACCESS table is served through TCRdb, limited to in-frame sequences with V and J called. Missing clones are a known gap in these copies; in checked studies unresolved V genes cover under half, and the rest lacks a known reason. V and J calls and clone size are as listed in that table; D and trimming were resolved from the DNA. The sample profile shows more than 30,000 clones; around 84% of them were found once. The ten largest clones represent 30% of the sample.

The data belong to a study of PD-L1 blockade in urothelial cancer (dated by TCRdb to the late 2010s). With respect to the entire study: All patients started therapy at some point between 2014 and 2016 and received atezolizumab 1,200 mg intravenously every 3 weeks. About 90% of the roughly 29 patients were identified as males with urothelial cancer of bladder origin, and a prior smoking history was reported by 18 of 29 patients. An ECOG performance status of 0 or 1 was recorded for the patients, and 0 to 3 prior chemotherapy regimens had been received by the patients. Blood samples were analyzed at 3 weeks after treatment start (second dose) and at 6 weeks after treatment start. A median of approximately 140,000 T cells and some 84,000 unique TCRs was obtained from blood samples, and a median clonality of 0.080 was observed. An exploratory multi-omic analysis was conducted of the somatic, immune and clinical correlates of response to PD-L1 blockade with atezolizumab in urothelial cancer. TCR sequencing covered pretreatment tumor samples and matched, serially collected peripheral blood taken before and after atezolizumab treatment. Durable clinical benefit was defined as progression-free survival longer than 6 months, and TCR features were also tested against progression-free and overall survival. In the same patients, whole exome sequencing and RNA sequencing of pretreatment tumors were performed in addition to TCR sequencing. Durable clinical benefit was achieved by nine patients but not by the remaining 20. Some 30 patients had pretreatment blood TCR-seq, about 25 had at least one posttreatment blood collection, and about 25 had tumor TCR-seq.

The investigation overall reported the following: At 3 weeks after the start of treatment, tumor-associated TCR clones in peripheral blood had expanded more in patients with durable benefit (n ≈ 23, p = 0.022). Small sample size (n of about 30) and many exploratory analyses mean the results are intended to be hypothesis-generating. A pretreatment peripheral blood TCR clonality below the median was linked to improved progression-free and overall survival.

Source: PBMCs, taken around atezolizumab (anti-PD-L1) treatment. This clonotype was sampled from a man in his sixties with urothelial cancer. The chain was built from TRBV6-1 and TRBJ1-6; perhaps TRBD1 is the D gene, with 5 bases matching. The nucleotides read TGTGCCAGCACCTCCCCGGGGGATTTGAATTCACCCCTCCACTTT. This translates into CASTSPGDLNSPLHF.